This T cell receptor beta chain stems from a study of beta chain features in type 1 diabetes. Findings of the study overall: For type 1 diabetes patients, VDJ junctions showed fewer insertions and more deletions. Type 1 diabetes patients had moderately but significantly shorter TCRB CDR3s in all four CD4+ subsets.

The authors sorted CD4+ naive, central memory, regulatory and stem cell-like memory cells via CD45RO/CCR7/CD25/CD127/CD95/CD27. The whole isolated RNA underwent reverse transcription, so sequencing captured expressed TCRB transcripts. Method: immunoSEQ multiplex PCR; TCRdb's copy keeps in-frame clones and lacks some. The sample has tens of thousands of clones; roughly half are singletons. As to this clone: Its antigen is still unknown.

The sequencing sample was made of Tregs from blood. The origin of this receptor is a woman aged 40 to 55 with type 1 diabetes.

The CDR3 DNA reads as TGTGCCAGCAGTGATCCCCGACTAGCGGGGGGATTTCAGGACGAGCAGTACTTC. This codes for CASSDPRLAGGFQDEQYF. The chain couples TRBV2 to TRBJ2-7; 13 bases map to TRBD2. Germline values: CDR1 SNHLY, CDR2 FYNNEI. This CDR3 is 18 amino acids long. V lost 3 bases, J lost 5 bases, and 13 bases stayed unmatched.